The 17 T cell receptor beta chains in this list originate from one sample, sequenced in a study of T-cell reconstitution after alpha-beta-depleted transplantation in children. A TCRbeta library incorporating unique molecular identifiers was prepared. TCRdb reanalysed the PCR reads using MiXCR and keeps one entry per CDR3 protein. The table lists about 980,000 distinct CDR3 sequences, about 30% of them singletons. This sample comprised PBMCs, mostly from graft donor cells, obtained 360 days after TCRalphabeta/CD19-depleted stem cell transplant. The receptors here all came from a boy in the first two years of life who had a stem cell transplant for SCID, so the T cells may come from the graft donor.

At least ten counts were recorded for this clonotype. This chain uses TRBV10-3 with TRBJ2-7; 8 bases align to TRBD1. The CDR3 extends over 13 amino acids. V shed 4 bases and J 5 bases; nucleotides not matched to a gene: 4. CDR1 and CDR2 from the germline V gene are ENHRY and SYGVKD. CDR3 loop: CAISGQGADEQYF. The DNA for the CDR3 is TGTGCCATCAGTGGGCAGGGGGCGGACGAGCAGTACTTC.

This clonotype was seen a few times. The chain recombines TRBV29-1 with TRBJ2-1, with TRBD2 matching over 8 bases. CDR1 is SQVTM, CDR2 ANQGSEA, per germline. CDR3 length: 16 residues. V gave up 4 bases and J gave up 4 bases; unmatched junction bases: 12. In nucleotides, the CDR3 is TGCAGCGTTGCACCTCGGGGGGGCCTCGCATACAATGAGCAGTTCTTC. Its translation is CSVAPRGGLAYNEQFF.

This clonotype showed up just a few times. The chain is built from TRBV7-3 and TRBJ1-1; D gene uncertain. The germline gives CDR1 SGHTA, CDR2 FQGTGA. Trimming shortened V by 0 bases and J by 3 bases, and 5 bases separated the two germline ends. The CDR3 covers 13 residues. CDR3 DNA: TGTGCCAGCAGCTTAACGCGAGACACTGAAGCTTTCTTT. It specifies CASSLTRDTEAFF.

The genes are TRBV12-5 and TRBJ1-5, with D maybe TRBD1 (6 bases). Trimming shortened V by 0 bases and J by 2 bases, and 11 bases separated the two germline ends. The CDR3 loop spans 16 amino acids. CDR1 LGHNT and CDR2 FRNRAP come from the germline V gene. CDR3 residues: CASGLVLQGRNQPQHF. The CDR3 nucleotides read TGTGCTAGTGGTTTGGTCCTACAGGGCCGCAATCAGCCCCAGCATTTT.

V is TRBV20-1 and J is TRBJ1-5, with D perhaps matching TRBD1 (6 bases). The germline V gene has CDR1 DFQATT and CDR2 SNEGSKA (reference sequence). The CDR3 is made up of 12 amino acids. The CDR3 loop is CSLTGDDQPQHF. CDR3 nucleotides: TGCAGCTTGACAGGTGACGATCAGCCCCAGCATTTT.

The CDR3 sequence is CASSQDLGPRSQYF. The CDR3 nucleotides read TGTGCCAGCAGCCAAGATCTGGGCCCAAGGAGTCAGTACTTC. The chain is built from TRBV3-1 and TRBJ2-4, with D unclear. The germline V gene encodes CDR1 LGHDT and CDR2 YNNKEL (reference sequence). CDR3 size: 14 residues. V was shortened by 0 bases and J by 12 bases, with 15 bases between the two germline ends.

Only a few counts were recorded for this clonotype. The chain uses TRBV20-1 and TRBJ1-5; no reliable D call. V lost 1 base and J lost 1, with 14 bases in between. The length of the CDR3 is 16 residues. Germline assignment: CDR1 DFQATT and CDR2 SNEGSKA (reference sequence). DNA of the CDR3: TGCAGTGCTAGAGTGGGGTGGGCGGGGAGCAATCAGCCCCAGCATTTT. The encoded protein is CSARVGWAGSNQPQHF.

The gene calls are TRBV7-9 and TRBJ2-1, with 11 bases fitting TRBD2. The V gene's germline CDR1 is SEHNR and CDR2 FQNEAQ (reference sequence). The CDR3 covers 19 residues. V shed 4 bases and J 2 bases; nucleotides not matched to a gene: 13. The chain's CDR3 is CASSSLAASGGWAYNEQFF. For the CDR3, the DNA is TGTGCCAGCAGCTCCCTGGCGGCTAGCGGGGGGTGGGCCTACAATGAGCAGTTCTTC.

This clonotype turned up a few times. The genes are TRBV5-1 and TRBJ2-7, with D possibly called TRBD1 or TRBD2 (5 bases each). The CDR3 runs 15 residues. The V end was cut by 4 bases, the J end by 3 bases, with 17 bases between. The germline CDR1 and CDR2 sequences are SGHRS and YFSETQ. CDR3 DNA sequence: TGCGCCAGCAGCCCGGGAATGGGGACCCTCTACGAGCAGTACTTC. It translates to CASSPGMGTLYEQYF.

This clonotype came up a few times. The CDR3 protein is CASSYTGDREMETQYF. DNA for the CDR3: TGTGCCAGCAGTTACACCGGGGACAGGGAGATGGAGACCCAGTACTTC. The chain has TRBV6-5 and TRBJ2-5; 9 bases are a match to TRBD1. CDR1 MNHEY and CDR2 SVGAGI come from the germline V gene. V lost 2 bases to trimming and J lost 5 bases; unmatched junction nucleotides: 9. This CDR3 contains 16 residues.

This clonotype was detected ten times or more. The rearrangement uses TRBV20-1 and TRBJ2-2; no clear D. Germline CDR1 and CDR2: DFQATT and SNEGSKA (reference sequence). The V gene lost 5 bases and the J gene lost 2 bases, with 6 bases spanning the gap. This CDR3 comprises 12 residues. The CDR3 DNA is TGCAGTGCTGATATAAACACCGGGGAGCTGTTTTTT. This codes for CSADINTGELFF.

V gene TRBV10-2 combines with J gene TRBJ1-2; D is perhaps TRBD1 (6 bases). CDR1 is WSHSY, CDR2 SAAADI, per germline. With 2 bases removed from V and 8 bases from J, the gap between germline ends came to 18 bases. The CDR3 sequence is 15 residues long. The chain's CDR3 is CASSERGGRQGGYTF. DNA of the CDR3: TGCGCCAGCAGTGAGCGAGGGGGGAGGCAGGGAGGCTACACCTTC.

The J gene is TRBJ2-1, the V gene TRBV4-1; D gene ambiguous. The CDR3 totals 13 residues. Trimming shortened V by 1 base and J by 9 bases, and 10 bases separated the two germline ends. Germline values: CDR1 MGHRA, CDR2 YSYEKL. Here the CDR3 DNA reads TGCGCCAGCAGCCAAGTTAGCCCTCGTGAGCAGTTCTTC. This translates into CASSQVSPREQFF.

A few counts support this clonotype. The chain joins TRBV5-1 to TRBJ2-1; D call uncertain. The CDR3 is 14 amino acids. Per germline, CDR1 SGHRS and CDR2 YFSETQ. The V and J ends lost 1 base and 9 bases respectively, with 14 bases between them. The CDR3 DNA follows: TGCGCCAGCAGCTTGAACTGGCCTCCGGGTGAGCAGTTCTTC. Translating gives CASSLNWPPGEQFF.

The chain joins TRBV3-1 to TRBJ2-4, with D hard to call. Germline V CDR1 and CDR2: LGHDT, YNNKEL (reference sequence). With 0 bases removed from V and 2 bases from J, the gap between germline ends came to 14 bases. The CDR3 runs to 17 residues. CDR3 protein: CASSQEGWETTKNIQYF. The DNA of the CDR3 is TGTGCCAGCAGCCAAGAGGGCTGGGAAACTACCAAAAACATTCAGTACTTC.

The count of this clonotype is one. The gene calls are TRBV29-1 and TRBJ2-6; TRBD2 matches at 11 bases. CDR1 is SQVTM and CDR2 is ANQGSEA in the germline V gene. V shed 6 bases, J shed 3 bases, and the junction held 4 bases outside the gene matches. The length of the CDR3 is 15 residues. The DNA of the CDR3 is TGCAGCGTGTTAGCGGGGGGGCGTGGGGCCAACGTCCTGACTTTC. It specifies CSVLAGGRGANVLTF.

This CDR3 reads CASRVAGGDHEQYF. The CDR3 nucleotides are TGTGCCAGCAGGGTAGCGGGGGGCGACCACGAGCAGTACTTC. The chain couples TRBV12-3 or TRBV12-4 to TRBJ2-7; 10 bases agree with TRBD2. Trimming took 6 bases from V and 5 from J; bases not matched to a gene: 7. The length of the CDR3 is 14 residues.